This T cell receptor beta chain was captured in a study of blood T cell repertoires in COVID-19. Germline V CDR1 and CDR2: SGHRS, YFSETQ. The CDR3 has 15 amino acids. V shed 4 bases, J shed 9 bases, and the junction held 13 bases outside the gene matches. Measured with immunoSEQ multiplex PCR; TCRdb has only the in-frame clones, and not every one. The repertoire includes 95,000 to 150,000 clones, less than 90% of them detected once, and roughly 3.5% sits in the top ten. Sequencing was carried out using PBMCs or T cells enriched from blood (not recorded which). This sequence originates from a woman in her twenties or thirties who had recovered from COVID-19. The chain couples TRBV5-1 to TRBJ2-1, with 7 bases aligning to TRBD1. CDR3 DNA sequence: TGCGCCAGCAGCAGCCGGACAGGTCGTCAATCTGAGCAGTTCTTC. Protein sequence: CASSSRTGRQSEQFF.